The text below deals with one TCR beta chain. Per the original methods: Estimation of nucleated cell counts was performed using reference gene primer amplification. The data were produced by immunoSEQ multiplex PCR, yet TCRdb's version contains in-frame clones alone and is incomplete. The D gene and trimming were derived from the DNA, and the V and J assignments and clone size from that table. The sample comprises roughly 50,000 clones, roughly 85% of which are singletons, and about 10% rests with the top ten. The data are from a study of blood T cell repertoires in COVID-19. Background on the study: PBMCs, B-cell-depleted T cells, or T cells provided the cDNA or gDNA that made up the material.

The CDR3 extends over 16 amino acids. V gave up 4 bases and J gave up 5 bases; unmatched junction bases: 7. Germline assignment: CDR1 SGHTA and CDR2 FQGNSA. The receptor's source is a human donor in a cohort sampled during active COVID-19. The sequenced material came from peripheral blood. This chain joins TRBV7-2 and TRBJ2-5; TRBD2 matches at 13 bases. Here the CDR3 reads CASSYTGTSGVETQYF. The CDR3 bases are TGTGCCAGCAGCTACACCGGGACTAGCGGGGTTGAGACCCAGTACTTC.